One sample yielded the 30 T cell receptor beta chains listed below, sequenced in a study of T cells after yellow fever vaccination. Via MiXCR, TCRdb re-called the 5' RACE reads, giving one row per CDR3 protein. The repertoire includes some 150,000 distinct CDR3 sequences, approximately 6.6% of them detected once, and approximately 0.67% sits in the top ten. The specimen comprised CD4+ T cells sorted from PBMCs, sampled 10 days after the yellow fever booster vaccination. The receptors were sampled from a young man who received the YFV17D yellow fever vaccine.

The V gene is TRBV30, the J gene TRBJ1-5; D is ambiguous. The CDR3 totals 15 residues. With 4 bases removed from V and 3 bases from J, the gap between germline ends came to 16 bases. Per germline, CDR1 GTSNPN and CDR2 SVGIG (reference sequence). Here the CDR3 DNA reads TGTGCCTGGACCCAATCCACCAGCGCCAATCAGCCCCAGCATTTT. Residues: CAWTQSTSANQPQHF.

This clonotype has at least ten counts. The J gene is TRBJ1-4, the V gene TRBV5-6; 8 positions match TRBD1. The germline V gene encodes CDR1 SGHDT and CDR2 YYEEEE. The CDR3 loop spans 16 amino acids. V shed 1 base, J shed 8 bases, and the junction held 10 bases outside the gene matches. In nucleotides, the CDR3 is TGTGCCAGCAGCTTGCAGGGGGCGGGATTAGAGGAAAAACTGTTTTTT. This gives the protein CASSLQGAGLEEKLFF.

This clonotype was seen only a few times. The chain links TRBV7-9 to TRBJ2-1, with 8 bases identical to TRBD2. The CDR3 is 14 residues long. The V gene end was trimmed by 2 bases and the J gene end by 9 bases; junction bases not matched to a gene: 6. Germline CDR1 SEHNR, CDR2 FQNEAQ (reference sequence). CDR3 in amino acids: CASSLRKTSGEQFF. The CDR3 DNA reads TGTGCCAGCAGCTTAAGAAAAACTAGCGGTGAGCAGTTCTTC.

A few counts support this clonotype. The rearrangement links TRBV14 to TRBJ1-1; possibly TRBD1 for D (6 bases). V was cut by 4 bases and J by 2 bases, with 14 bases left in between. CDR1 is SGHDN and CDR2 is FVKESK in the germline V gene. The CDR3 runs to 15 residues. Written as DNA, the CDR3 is TGTGCCAGCAGCCGAGACGGGGGCTTCAACACTGAAGCTTTCTTT. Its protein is CASSRDGGFNTEAFF.

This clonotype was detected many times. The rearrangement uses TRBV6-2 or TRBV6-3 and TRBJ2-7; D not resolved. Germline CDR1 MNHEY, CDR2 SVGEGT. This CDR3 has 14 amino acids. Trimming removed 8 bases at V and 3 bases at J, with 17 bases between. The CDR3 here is CASGPTRTLYEQYF. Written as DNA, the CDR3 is TGTGCCAGCGGACCGACAAGAACGCTCTACGAGCAGTACTTC.

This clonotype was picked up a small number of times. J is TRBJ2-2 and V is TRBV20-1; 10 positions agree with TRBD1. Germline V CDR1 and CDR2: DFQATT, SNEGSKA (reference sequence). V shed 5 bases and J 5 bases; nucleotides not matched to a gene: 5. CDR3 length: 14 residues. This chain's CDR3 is CSARDRGWTGELFF. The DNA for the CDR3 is TGCAGTGCTCGGGACAGGGGATGGACCGGGGAGCTGTTTTTT.

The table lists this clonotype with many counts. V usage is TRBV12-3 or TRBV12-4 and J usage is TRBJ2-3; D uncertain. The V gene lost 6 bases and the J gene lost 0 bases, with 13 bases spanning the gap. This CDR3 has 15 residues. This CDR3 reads CASRPPLGSTDTQYF. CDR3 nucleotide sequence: TGTGCCAGCAGACCCCCTCTCGGGAGCACAGATACGCAGTATTTT.

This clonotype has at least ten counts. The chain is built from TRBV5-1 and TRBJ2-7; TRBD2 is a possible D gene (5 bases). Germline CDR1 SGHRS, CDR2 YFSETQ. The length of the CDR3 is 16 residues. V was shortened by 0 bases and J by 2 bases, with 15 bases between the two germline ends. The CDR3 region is CASSLAASTGTYEQYF. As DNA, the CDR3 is TGCGCCAGCAGCTTGGCAGCTAGCACCGGAACCTACGAGCAGTACTTC.

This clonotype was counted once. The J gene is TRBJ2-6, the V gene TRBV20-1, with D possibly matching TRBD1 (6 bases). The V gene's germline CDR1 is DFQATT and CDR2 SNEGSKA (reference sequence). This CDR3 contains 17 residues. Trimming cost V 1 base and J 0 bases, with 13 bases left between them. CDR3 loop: CSARGQERLSGANVLTF. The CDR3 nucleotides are TGCAGTGCTAGAGGACAGGAACGCCTCTCTGGGGCCAACGTCCTGACTTTC.

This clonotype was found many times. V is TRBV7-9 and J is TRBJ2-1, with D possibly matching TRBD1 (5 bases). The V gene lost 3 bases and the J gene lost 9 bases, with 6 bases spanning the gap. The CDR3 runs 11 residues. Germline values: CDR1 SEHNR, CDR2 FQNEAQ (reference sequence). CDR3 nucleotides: TGTGCCAGCAGCTTGACAGCTGAGCAGTTCTTC. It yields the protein CASSLTAEQFF.

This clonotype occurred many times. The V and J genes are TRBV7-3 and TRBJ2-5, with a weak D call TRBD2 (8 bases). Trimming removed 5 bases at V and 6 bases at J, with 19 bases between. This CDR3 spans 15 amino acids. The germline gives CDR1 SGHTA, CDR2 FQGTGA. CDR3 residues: CASSQGGGRSKTQYF. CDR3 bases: TGTGCCAGCAGCCAAGGGGGCGGGAGGTCCAAGACCCAGTACTTC.

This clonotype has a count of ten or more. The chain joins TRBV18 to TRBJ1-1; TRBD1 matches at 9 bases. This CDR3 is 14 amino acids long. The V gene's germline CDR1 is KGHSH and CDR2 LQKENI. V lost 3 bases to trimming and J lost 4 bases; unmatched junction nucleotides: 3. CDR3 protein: CASSPGTGFTEAFF. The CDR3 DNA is TGTGCCAGCTCACCCGGGACAGGGTTCACTGAAGCTTTCTTT.

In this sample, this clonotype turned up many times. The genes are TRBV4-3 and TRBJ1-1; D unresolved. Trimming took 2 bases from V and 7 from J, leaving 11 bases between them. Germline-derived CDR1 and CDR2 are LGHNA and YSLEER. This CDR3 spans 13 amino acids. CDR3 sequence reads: CASSQLLESEAFF. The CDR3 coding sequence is TGCGCCAGCAGCCAACTGTTAGAGAGTGAAGCTTTCTTT.

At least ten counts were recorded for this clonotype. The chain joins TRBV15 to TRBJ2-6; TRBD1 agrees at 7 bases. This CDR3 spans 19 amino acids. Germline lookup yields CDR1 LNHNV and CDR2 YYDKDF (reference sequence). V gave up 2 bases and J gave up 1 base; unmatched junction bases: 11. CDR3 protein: CATSRPTGPILSGANVLTF. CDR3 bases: TGTGCCACCAGCAGACCGACAGGGCCCATCCTTTCTGGGGCCAACGTCCTGACTTTC.

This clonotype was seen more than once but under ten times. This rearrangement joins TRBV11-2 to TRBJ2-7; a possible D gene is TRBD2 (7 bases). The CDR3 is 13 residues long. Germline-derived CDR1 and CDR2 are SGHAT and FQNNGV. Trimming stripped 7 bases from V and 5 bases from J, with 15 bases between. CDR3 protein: CASTRGARDEQYF. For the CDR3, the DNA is TGTGCCAGCACCCGGGGGGCCCGCGACGAGCAGTACTTC.

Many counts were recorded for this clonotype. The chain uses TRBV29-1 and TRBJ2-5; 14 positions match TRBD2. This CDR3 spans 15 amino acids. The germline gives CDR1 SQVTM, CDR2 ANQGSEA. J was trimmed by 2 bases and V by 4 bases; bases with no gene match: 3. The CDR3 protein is CSVATSGRGQETQYF. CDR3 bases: TGCAGCGTTGCGACTAGCGGGAGGGGGCAAGAGACCCAGTACTTC.

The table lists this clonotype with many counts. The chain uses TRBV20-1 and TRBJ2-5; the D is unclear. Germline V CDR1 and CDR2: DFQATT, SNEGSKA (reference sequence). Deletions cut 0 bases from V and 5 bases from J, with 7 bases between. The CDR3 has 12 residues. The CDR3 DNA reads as TGCAGTGCTAGAGATCTGGGGGAGACCCAGTACTTC. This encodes CSARDLGETQYF.

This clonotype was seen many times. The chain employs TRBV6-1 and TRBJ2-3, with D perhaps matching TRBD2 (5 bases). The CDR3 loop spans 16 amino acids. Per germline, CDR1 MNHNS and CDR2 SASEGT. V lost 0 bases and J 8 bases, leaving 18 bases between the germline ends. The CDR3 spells CASSEAGKAGFITQYF. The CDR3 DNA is TGTGCCAGCAGTGAAGCCGGGAAGGCTGGCTTTATTACGCAGTATTTT.

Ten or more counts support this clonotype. The CDR3 bases are TGCAGTGCTAGAGGATGGGGGGGGCAGGCGAACACCGGGGAGCTGTTTTTT. This gives the protein CSARGWGGQANTGELFF. This sequence joins TRBV20-1 and TRBJ2-2; D is possibly TRBD2 (7 bases). The CDR3 loop spans 17 amino acids. Germline V gene data show CDR1 as DFQATT and CDR2 as SNEGSKA (reference sequence). V shed 1 base and J shed 0 bases, with 15 bases lying between them.

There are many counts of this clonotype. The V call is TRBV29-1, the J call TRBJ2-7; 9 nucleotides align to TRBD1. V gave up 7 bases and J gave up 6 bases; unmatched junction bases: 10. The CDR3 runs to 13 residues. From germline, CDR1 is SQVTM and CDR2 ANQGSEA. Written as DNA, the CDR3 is TGCAGCGCTACCGGGACAGGGAACTCCGAGCAGTACTTC. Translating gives CSATGTGNSEQYF.

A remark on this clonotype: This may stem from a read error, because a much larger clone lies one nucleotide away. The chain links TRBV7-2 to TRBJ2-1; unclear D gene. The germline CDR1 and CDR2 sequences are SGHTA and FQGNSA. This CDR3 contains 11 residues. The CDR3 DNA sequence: TGTGCCAGCAGCCAGTGGAATGGGCAGTTCTTC. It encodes CASSQWNGQFF.

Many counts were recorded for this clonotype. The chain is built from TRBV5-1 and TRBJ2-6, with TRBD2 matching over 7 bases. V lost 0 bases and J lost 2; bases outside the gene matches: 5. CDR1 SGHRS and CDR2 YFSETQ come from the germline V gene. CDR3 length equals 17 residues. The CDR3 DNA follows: TGCGCCAGCAGCTTGGGCGGGAGTTTTGCTGGGGCCAACGTCCTGACTTTC. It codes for CASSLGGSFAGANVLTF.

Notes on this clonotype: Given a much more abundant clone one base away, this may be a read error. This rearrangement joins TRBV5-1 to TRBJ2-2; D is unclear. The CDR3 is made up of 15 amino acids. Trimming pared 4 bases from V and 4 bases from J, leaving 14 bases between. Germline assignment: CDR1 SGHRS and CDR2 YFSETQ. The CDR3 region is CASSGDVRGTGELFF. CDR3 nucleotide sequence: TGCGCCAGCAGCGGAGACGTGAGAGGCACCGGGGAGCTGTTTTTT.

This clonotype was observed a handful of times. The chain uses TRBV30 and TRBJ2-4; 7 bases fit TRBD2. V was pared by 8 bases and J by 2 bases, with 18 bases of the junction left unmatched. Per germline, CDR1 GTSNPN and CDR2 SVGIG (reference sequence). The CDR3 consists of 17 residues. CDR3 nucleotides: TGTGCCGGGGAGGGCCTCCCGGGGCCGCGATCCAAAAACATTCAGTACTTC. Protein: CAGEGLPGPRSKNIQYF.

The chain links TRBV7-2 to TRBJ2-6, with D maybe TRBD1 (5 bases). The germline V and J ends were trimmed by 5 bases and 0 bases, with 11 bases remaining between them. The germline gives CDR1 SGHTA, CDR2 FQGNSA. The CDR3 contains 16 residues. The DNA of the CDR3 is TGTGCCAGCAGCCAGGGAACACACTCTGGGGCCAACGTCCTGACTTTC. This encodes CASSQGTHSGANVLTF.

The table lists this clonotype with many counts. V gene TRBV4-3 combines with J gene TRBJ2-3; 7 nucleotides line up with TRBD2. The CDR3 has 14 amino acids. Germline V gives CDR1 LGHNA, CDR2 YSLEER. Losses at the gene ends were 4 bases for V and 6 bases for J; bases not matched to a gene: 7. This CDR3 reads CASSRLAPHDTQYF. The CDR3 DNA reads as TGCGCCAGCAGCCGACTAGCACCACACGATACGCAGTATTTT.

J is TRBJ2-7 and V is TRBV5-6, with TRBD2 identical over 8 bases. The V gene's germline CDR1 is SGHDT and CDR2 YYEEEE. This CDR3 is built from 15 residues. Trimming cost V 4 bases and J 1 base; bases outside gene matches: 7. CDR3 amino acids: CASSVNGRESYEQYF. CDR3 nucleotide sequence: TGTGCCAGCAGCGTTAACGGGAGGGAGTCCTACGAGCAGTACTTC. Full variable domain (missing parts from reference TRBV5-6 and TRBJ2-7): DAGVTQSPTHLIKTRGQQVTLRCSPKSGHDTVSWYQQALGQGPQFIFQYYEEEERQRGNFPDRFSGHQFPNYSSELNVNALLLGDSALYLCASSVNGRESYEQYFGPGTRLTVT.

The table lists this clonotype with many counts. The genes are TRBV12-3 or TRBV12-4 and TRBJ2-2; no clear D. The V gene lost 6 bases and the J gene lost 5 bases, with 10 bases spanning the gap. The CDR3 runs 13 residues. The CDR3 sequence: CASSIRTTGELFF. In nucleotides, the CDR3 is TGTGCCAGCAGCATACGTACTACCGGGGAGCTGTTTTTT.

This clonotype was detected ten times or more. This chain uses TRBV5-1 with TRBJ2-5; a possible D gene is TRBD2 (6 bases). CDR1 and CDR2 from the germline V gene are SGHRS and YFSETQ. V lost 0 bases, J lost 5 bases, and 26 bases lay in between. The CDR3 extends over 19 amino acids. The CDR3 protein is CASSLALANRGIRSETQYF. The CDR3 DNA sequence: TGCGCCAGCAGCTTGGCCCTGGCAAACCGGGGGATAAGATCGGAGACCCAGTACTTC.

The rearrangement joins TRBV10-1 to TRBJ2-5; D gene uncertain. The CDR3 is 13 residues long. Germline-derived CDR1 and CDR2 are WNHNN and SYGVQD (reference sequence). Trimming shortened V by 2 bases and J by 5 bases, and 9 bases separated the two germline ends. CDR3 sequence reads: CASSENPFETQYF. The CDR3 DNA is TGCGCCAGCAGTGAGAACCCCTTTGAGACCCAGTACTTC.